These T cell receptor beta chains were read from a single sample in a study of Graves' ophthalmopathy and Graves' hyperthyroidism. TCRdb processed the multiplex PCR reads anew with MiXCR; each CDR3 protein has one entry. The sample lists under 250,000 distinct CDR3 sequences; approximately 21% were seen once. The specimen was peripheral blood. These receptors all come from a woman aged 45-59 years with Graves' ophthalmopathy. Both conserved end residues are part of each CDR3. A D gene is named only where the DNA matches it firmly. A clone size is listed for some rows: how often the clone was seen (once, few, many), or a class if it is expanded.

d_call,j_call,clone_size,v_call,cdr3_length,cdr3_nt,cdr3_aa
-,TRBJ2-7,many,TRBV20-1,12,TGCAGTTATGCTGGAAGAGCGGCGGCGCAGTACTTC,CSYAGRAAAQYF
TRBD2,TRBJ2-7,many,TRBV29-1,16,TGCAGCGTTTATCCTAGCGGGGGAGGGAGCTCCTACGAGCAGTACTTC,CSVYPSGGGSSYEQYF
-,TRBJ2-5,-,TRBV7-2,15,TGTGCCAGCAGCTTATCCCGGGTGATGGTTGAGACCCAGTACTTC,CASSLSRVMVETQYF
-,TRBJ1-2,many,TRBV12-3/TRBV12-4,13,TGTGCCAGCACTCAAGGGGTACCGCGGGGCTACACCTTC,CASTQGVPRGYTF
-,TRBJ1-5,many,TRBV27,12,TGTGCCAGCATGTCCGCTGGTCAGCCCCAGCATTTT,CASMSAGQPQHF
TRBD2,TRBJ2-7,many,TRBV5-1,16,TGCGCCAGCAGCTCAGTACCGGGACTAGTTTTCGACGAGCAGTACTTC,CASSSVPGLVFDEQYF
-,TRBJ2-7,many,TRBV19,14,TGTGCCAACCCGAGGAGGGGTCCCTCCTACGAGCAGTACTTC,CANPRRGPSYEQYF
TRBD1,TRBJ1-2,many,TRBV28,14,TGTGCCAGCCTAGGCCAGGGGGCGAGCTATGGCTACACCTTC,CASLGQGASYGYTF
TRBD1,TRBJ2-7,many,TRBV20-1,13,TGCAGTGCTCCCCGGACAGGTGAGGGCGAGCAGTACTTC,CSAPRTGEGEQYF
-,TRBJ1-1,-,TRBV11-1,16,TGTGCCAGCAGCTTAGTCGCAGGGTCTGGATACGCTGAAGCTTTCTTT,CASSLVAGSGYAEAFF
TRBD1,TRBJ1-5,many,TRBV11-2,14,TGTGCCAGCAGCTTCCGGGACAGGGATCAGCCCCAGCATTTT,CASSFRDRDQPQHF
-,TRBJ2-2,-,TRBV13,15,TGTGCCAGCAGCTTAGTGGGCCAAATCACCGGGGAGCTGTTTTTT,CASSLVGQITGELFF
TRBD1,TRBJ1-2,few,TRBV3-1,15,TGTGCCAGCAGCTCGGGACAGGGAGTAAACTATGGCTACACCTTC,CASSSGQGVNYGYTF
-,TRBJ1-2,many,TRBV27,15,TGTGCCAGCAGCCCCCGTCAGGGCTTTGGGTATGGCTACACCTTC,CASSPRQGFGYGYTF
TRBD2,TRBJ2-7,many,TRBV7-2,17,TGTGCCAGCAGCTTAGTAGCCGGGACTAGCGTGTCCTACGAGCAGTACTTC,CASSLVAGTSVSYEQYF
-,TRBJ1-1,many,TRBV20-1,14,TGCAGTGCTAGAGATTCCGGTCGGAGCACTGAAGCTTTCTTT,CSARDSGRSTEAFF
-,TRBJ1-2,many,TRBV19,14,TGTGCCAGCCGAAAAACGGGGACTGGGTATGGCTACACCTTC,CASRKTGTGYGYTF
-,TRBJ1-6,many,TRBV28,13,TGTGCCAGCAGAACGGACCCGAATTCACCCCTCCACTTT,CASRTDPNSPLHF
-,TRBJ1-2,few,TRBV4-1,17,TGCGCCAGCAGCCAAGGCGCAGCCGCCGGGGGTTTGCGTGGCTACACCTTC,CASSQGAAAGGLRGYTF
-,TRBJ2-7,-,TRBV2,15,TGTGCCAGCAGCTTAGTCTCTCTACTCTCCTACGAGCAGTACTTC,CASSLVSLLSYEQYF
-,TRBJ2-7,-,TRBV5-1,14,TGCGCCAGCAGCACACAGGGATACTCCTACGAGCAGTACTTC,CASSTQGYSYEQYF
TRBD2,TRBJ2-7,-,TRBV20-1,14,TGCAGTGCTAGAGGGGGACTAGCGGGAGTAGAGCAGTACTTC,CSARGGLAGVEQYF
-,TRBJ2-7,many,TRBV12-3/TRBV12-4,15,TGTGCCAGCAGTTTAGGTACGGGCCTCCCCTACGAGCAGTACTTC,CASSLGTGLPYEQYF
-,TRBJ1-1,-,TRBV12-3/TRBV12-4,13,TGTGCCAGCAGAACTAAAGGGTTCACTGAAGCTTTCTTT,CASRTKGFTEAFF
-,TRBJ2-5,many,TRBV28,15,TGTGCCAGCAGCCAACGGGACGCCCTTGGAAAGACCCAGTACTTC,CASSQRDALGKTQYF
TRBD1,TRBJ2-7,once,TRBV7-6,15,TGTGCCAGCAGCTTAGCGCAGGGGGCCCCTTCGGAGCAGTACTTC,CASSLAQGAPSEQYF
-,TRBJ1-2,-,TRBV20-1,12,TGCAGTCCGGACGTGCCCAACTATGGCTACACCTTC,CSPDVPNYGYTF
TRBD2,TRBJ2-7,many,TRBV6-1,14,TGTGCCAGCAGGTCGCGGGAGGGAGCCTACGAGCAGTACTTC,CASRSREGAYEQYF
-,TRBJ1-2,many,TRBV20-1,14,TGCAGTGCTACCGACAGGCAAAATAACTATGGCTACACCTTC,CSATDRQNNYGYTF
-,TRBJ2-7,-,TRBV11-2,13,TGTGCCAGCAGTATTAGCTACTCCTACGAGCAGTACTTC,CASSISYSYEQYF
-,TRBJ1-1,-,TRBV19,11,TGTGCCAGTAGTATCCTTAGTGAAGCTTTCTTT,CASSILSEAFF
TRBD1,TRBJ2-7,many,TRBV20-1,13,TGCAGTGCAAACGGAGACAGGGTTGCGCAGCAGTACTTC,CSANGDRVAQQYF
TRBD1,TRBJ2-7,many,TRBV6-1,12,TGTGCCATCGACAGGGGTTCCTACGAGCAGTACTTC,CAIDRGSYEQYF
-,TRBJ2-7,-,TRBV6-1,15,TGTGCCAGCAGTAGCACCGGGGCCAAGGGCTACGAGCAGTACTTC,CASSSTGAKGYEQYF
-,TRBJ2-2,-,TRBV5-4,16,TGTGCCAGCAGCTTGGCCAGACAGTTGAACACCGGGGAGCTGTTTTTT,CASSLARQLNTGELFF
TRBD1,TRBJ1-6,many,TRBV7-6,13,TGTGCCAGCAGCCGGGGACAGGATTCACCCCTCCACTTT,CASSRGQDSPLHF
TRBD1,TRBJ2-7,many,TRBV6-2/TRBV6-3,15,TGTGCCAGCAGTTCGAGACAGGGGTTTCCCTACGAGCAGTACTTC,CASSSRQGFPYEQYF
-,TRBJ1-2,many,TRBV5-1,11,TGCGCCAGCAGGGGCGACTATGGCTACACCTTC,CASRGDYGYTF
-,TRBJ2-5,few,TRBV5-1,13,TGCGCCAGCAGCTTCGGAGTTCAAGAGACCCAGTACTTC,CASSFGVQETQYF
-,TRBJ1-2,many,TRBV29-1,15,TGCAGCGTTGAAGATCGAAGAGGGAGGAGCTATGGCTACACCTTC,CSVEDRRGRSYGYTF
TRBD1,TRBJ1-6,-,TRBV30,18,TGTGCCTGGACCCCCGGGACAGGAGGGCCTATGGGTAATTCACCCCTCCACTTT,CAWTPGTGGPMGNSPLHF
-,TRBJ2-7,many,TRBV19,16,TGTGCCAGCCCGAGCCAGGACGCACACAACTCCTACGAGCAGTACTTC,CASPSQDAHNSYEQYF
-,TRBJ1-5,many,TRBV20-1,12,TGCAGTGCTAGAATGGGGAATCAGCCCCAGCATTTT,CSARMGNQPQHF
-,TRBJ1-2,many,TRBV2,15,TGTGCCAGCAGTGATGGGACCCGACACGAAAGCGGCTACACCTTC,CASSDGTRHESGYTF
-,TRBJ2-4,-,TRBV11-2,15,TGTGCCAGCAGCTTAAACAGCGGGACAAAAAACATTCAGTACTTC,CASSLNSGTKNIQYF
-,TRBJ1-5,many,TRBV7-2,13,TGTGCCAGCAGCTCACAGGGCAATCAGCCCCAGCATTTT,CASSSQGNQPQHF